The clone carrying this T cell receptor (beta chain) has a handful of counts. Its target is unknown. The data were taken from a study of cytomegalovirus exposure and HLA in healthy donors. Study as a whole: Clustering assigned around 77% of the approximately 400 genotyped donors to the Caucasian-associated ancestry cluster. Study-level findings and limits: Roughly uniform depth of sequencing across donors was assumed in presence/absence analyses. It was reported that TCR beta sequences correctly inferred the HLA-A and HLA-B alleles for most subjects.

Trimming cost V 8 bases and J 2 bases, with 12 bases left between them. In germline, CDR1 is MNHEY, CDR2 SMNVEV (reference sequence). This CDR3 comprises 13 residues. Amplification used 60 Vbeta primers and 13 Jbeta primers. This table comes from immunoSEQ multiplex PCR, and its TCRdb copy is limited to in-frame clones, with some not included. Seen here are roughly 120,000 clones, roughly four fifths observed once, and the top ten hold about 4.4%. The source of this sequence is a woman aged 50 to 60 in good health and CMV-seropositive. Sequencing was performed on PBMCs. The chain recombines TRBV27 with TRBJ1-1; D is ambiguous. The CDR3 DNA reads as TGTGCCAGCTGTGCGACACCAAACACTGAAGCTTTCTTT. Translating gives CASCATPNTEAFF.